This TCR beta chain was sequenced during a study of T cell responses to AZD1222 COVID-19 vaccine. For the study at large: Timing groups of about 4 and about 12 weeks for second doses were pooled.

The length of the CDR3 is 16 residues. Per germline, CDR1 MNHEY and CDR2 SVGAGI. The V gene lost 0 bases and the J gene lost 2 bases, with 10 bases spanning the gap. Clones were sequenced by immunoSEQ multiplex PCR, and TCRdb holds only the in-frame ones, with some missing. The data contain about 120,000 clones, about 90% of them seen just once; the ten biggest clones take up under 1.2%. About this clone: Its antigen is still unknown.

Study results and limitations: Clonal diversity was possibly underestimated, and white British individuals and females predominated among donors. Spike was spanned by vaccine-associated CD4 TCRs, which were dominant at 160-218 and 743-854. Per reports, nearly half of all spike-specific TCRs target regions that are unmutated in variants.

This clonotype originated in an adult in good health. The sample was peripheral blood, taken on day 0 of AZD1222 vaccination. The chain carries TRBV6-5 and TRBJ2-2; no definite D call. The CDR3 sequence: CASSYSKARNTGELFF. The CDR3 region has the DNA TGTGCCAGCAGTTACTCGAAGGCTCGAAACACCGGGGAGCTGTTTTTT.